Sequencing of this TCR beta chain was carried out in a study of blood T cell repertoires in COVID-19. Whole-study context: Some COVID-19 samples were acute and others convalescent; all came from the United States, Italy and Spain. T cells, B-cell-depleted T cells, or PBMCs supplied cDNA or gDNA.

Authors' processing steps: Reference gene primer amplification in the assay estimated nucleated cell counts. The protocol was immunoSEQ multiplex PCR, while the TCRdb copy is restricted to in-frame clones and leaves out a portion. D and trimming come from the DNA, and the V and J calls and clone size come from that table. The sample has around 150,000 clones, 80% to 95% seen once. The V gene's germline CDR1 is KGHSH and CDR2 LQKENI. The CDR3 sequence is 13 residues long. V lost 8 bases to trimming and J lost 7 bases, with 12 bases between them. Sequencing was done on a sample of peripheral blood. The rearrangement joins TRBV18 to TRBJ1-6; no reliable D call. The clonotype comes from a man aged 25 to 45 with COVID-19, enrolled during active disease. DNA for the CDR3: TGTGCCAGCCGACGGGAGGGAAATTCACCCCTCCACTTT. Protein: CASRREGNSPLHF.